One sample yielded the 17 T cell receptor beta chains listed below, sequenced in a study of OX40 agonist ivuxolimab in advanced cancers. Assay: immunoSEQ multiplex PCR; the TCRdb copy retains only in-frame clones and omits some. This repertoire shows over 50,000 clones, about 80% found once; its top ten account for 0.55% to 0.8%. Here the sequenced sample was CD4+ or CD8+ T cells sorted from blood, taken in a trial of the OX40 agonist ivuxolimab. Source of these receptors: an adult with an advanced solid tumor such as melanoma, head and neck, liver or kidney cancer.

This clone was counted only a few times. The chain recombines TRBV28 with TRBJ2-7; 7 nucleotides line up with TRBD1. V shed 5 bases, J shed 4 bases, and the junction held 17 bases outside the gene matches. CDR3 length: 17 amino acids. CDR1 MDHEN and CDR2 SYDVKM come from the germline V gene. The CDR3 region is CASSGGIYDTGQYEQYF. CDR3 coding DNA: TGTGCCAGCAGTGGGGGTATTTACGACACGGGACAGTACGAGCAGTACTTC.

V usage is TRBV5-1 and J usage is TRBJ2-7; tentative D call: TRBD1 (5 bases). V was cut by 3 bases and J by 9 bases, with 25 bases left in between. The CDR3 totals 16 residues. Per the germline V gene, CDR1 is SGHRS and CDR2 is YFSETQ. The DNA for the CDR3 is TGCGCCAGCAGCTCCCTCGTAGGGGCTCCCGCCATTGTGCAGTACTTC. Its translation is CASSSLVGAPAIVQYF.

The J gene is TRBJ2-5, the V gene TRBV2, with 11 bases that match TRBD2. The CDR3 runs 16 residues. The V gene's germline CDR1 is SNHLY and CDR2 FYNNEI. V dropped 5 bases and J dropped 2; count of bases not matched to a gene: 7. The CDR3 protein is CASSPMTSGAQETQYF. In DNA, the CDR3 is TGTGCCAGCAGTCCCATGACTAGCGGGGCACAAGAGACCCAGTACTTC.

The table lists this clone with many counts. V is TRBV10-3 and J is TRBJ2-2, with 11 bases that match TRBD1. V lost 6 bases, J lost 3 bases, and 3 bases stayed unmatched. The CDR3 runs to 15 residues. The germline V gene encodes CDR1 ENHRY and CDR2 SYGVKD. The CDR3 here is CAISEGQGDTGELFF. The CDR3 nucleotides read TGTGCCATCAGCGAGGGACAGGGGGACACCGGGGAGCTGTTTTTT.

The rearrangement uses TRBV2 and TRBJ1-4, with D possibly TRBD1 on 5 matching bases. The germline V gene has CDR1 SNHLY and CDR2 FYNNEI. This CDR3 is 14 amino acids long. V dropped 3 bases and J dropped 6 bases, with 11 bases sitting between them. This CDR3 is CASSEGVRDEKLFF. Here the CDR3 DNA reads TGTGCCAGCAGTGAGGGGGTGAGGGATGAAAAACTGTTTTTT.

J is TRBJ2-5 and V is TRBV18, with 11 bases that match TRBD2. The V and J ends lost 0 bases and 2 bases, in that order; junction bases with no gene match: 2. CDR3 length: 16 residues. Germline V gives CDR1 KGHSH, CDR2 LQKENI. The CDR3 protein is CASSPPTSGGQETQYF. In DNA, the CDR3 is TGTGCCAGCTCACCACCAACTAGCGGGGGACAAGAGACCCAGTACTTC.

This clone is a singleton in its sample. The V and J genes are TRBV5-1 and TRBJ2-1; no firm D call. CDR1 and CDR2 from the germline V gene are SGHRS and YFSETQ. Trimming stripped 2 bases from V and 7 bases from J, with 13 bases between. This CDR3 contains 14 residues. The CDR3 loop is CASSLTNPKNEQFF. In DNA, the CDR3 is TGCGCCAGCAGCTTAACAAACCCGAAGAATGAGCAGTTCTTC.

The chain recombines TRBV2 with TRBJ1-1; no firm D call. There are 13 residues in the CDR3. CDR1 is SNHLY and CDR2 is FYNNEI in the germline V gene. V gave up 6 bases and J gave up 1 base, with 9 bases separating them. The CDR3 sequence: CASRFAPNTEAFF. The CDR3 nucleotides read TGTGCCAGCAGATTCGCTCCGAACACTGAAGCTTTCTTT.

The rearrangement joins TRBV4-2 to TRBJ1-2; D is possibly TRBD1 (6 bases). The germline V and J ends were trimmed by 0 bases and 5 bases, with 13 bases remaining between them. The germline gives CDR1 LGHNA, CDR2 YNFKEQ. CDR3 size: 15 residues. The CDR3 loop is CASSQDRGDLYGYTF. The CDR3 bases are TGTGCCAGCAGCCAAGATAGGGGGGATCTTTATGGCTACACCTTC.

This clone was detected a few times. The chain carries TRBV27 and TRBJ1-5, with 9 bases aligning to TRBD1. The CDR3 totals 15 residues. CDR1 is MNHEY and CDR2 is SMNVEV in the germline V gene (reference sequence). Unmatched junction bases numbered 4, after V lost 4 bases and J lost 3 bases. The CDR3 region has the DNA TGTGCCAGCAGTTGGGGACAGGGCTACAATCAGCCCCAGCATTTT. Translation: CASSWGQGYNQPQHF.

This chain links TRBV6-1 with TRBJ1-4; 11 nucleotides line up with TRBD1. The length of the CDR3 is 16 residues. The J segment lost 5 bases and the V segment lost 4 bases, leaving 6 bases of the junction unmatched. The V gene's germline CDR1 is MNHNS and CDR2 SASEGT. This CDR3 is CASSVHRTGGNEKLFF. The CDR3 nucleotides read TGTGCCAGCAGTGTGCATCGGACAGGGGGCAATGAAAAACTGTTTTTT.

The V gene is TRBV18, the J gene TRBJ2-7, with D unclear. CDR1 is KGHSH and CDR2 is LQKENI in the germline V gene. CDR3 size: 13 residues. Trimming removed 5 bases at V and 1 base at J, with 9 bases between. CDR3 nucleotides: TGTGCCAGCTCAAACGACGGGTCCTACGAGCAGTACTTC. It translates to CASSNDGSYEQYF.

V and J are TRBV10-3 and TRBJ2-5; 8 bases match TRBD1. The CDR3 runs 18 residues. The germline V gene has CDR1 ENHRY and CDR2 SYGVKD. J gave up 4 bases and V 4 bases, and 17 bases lay outside the gene matches. Here the CDR3 DNA reads TGTGCCATCAGTGCGGTACGGGATCCAGGGGGCATGGGAGAGACCCAGTACTTC. Residues: CAISAVRDPGGMGETQYF.

The V and J genes are TRBV30 and TRBJ1-1; D is possibly TRBD1 (5 bases). The V end lost 6 bases, the J end lost 0 bases, and 17 bases lay between the germline ends. Per the germline V gene, CDR1 is GTSNPN and CDR2 is SVGIG (reference sequence). This CDR3 has 15 residues. The CDR3 protein is CACTGPREVNTEAFF. In DNA form, the CDR3 reads TGTGCCTGTACGGGACCCCGCGAGGTGAACACTGAAGCTTTCTTT.

The gene calls are TRBV6-5 and TRBJ2-5; 10 bases are a match to TRBD1. Germline CDR1 MNHEY, CDR2 SVGAGI. V was clipped by 2 bases and J by 10 bases; unmatched bases: 1. CDR3 size: 12 residues. CDR3 DNA sequence: TGTGCCAGCAGTTACGGACAGGGGGTCCAGTACTTC. Amino acid sequence: CASSYGQGVQYF.

The chain couples TRBV11-2 to TRBJ2-5; D tentatively fits TRBD1 or TRBD2 (5 bases each). There are 14 residues in the CDR3. V lost 3 bases to trimming and J lost 3 bases, with 11 bases between them. CDR1 is SGHAT and CDR2 is FQNNGV in the germline V gene. The CDR3 coding sequence is TGTGCCAGCAGCTTCCGGCAGGGAGAAGAGACCCAGTACTTC. Translated, it gives CASSFRQGEETQYF.

The gene calls are TRBV5-1 and TRBJ2-1; 7 bases align to TRBD1. This CDR3 has 14 amino acids. Germline CDR1 reads SGHRS; CDR2 reads YFSETQ. V shed 3 bases, J shed 5 bases, and the junction held 5 bases outside the gene matches. CDR3 in DNA: TGCGCCAGCAGCTCCGTTACAGGGGACAATGAGCAGTTCTTC. Its protein is CASSSVTGDNEQFF. The whole variable domain, remainder taken from reference TRBV5-1 and TRBJ2-1, is KAGVTQTPRYLIKTRGQQVTLSCSPISGHRSVSWYQQTPGQGLQFLFEYFSETQRNKGNFPGRFSGRQFSNSRSEMNVSTLELGDSALYLCASSSVTGDNEQFFGPGTRLTVL.